The T cell receptor beta chain under discussion was sequenced for a study of blood T cell repertoires in COVID-19. The count of this clone is one. Generated by immunoSEQ multiplex PCR, the TCRdb table keeps only in-frame clones and is missing some. Of 70,000 or so clones in the sample, around 90% are singletons; the top ten hold 6% to 8%. The sequence derives from a woman aged 80 or over with active COVID-19. The sample consisted of peripheral blood.

The CDR3 spells CASSEGPGGTDTQYF. CDR3 nucleotide sequence: TGTGCCAGCAGTGAAGGTCCGGGGGGCACAGATACGCAGTATTTT. V usage is TRBV6-1 and J usage is TRBJ2-3, with D possibly matching TRBD2 (6 bases). The V and J ends lost 1 base and 1 base respectively, with 9 bases between them. The CDR3 consists of 15 residues. CDR1 MNHNS and CDR2 SASEGT come from the germline V gene.